This entry lists 4 T cell receptor beta chains sequenced from one sample in a study of OX40 agonist ivuxolimab in advanced cancers. Repertoires were generated with immunoSEQ multiplex PCR, while TCRdb's copy carries only in-frame clones and drops some. This sample yields about 26,000 clones, of which over 60% are seen a single time; 11% to 15% belongs to the top ten. The specimen was CD4+ or CD8+ T cells sorted from blood, collected in a trial of the OX40 agonist ivuxolimab. The receptors here all came from an adult with an advanced solid tumor such as melanoma, head and neck, liver or kidney cancer.

The chain combines TRBV7-9 with TRBJ1-2; 8 bases map to TRBD1. The V gene's germline CDR1 is SEHNR and CDR2 FQNEAQ (reference sequence). This CDR3 comprises 16 residues. V dropped 5 bases and J dropped 4; count of bases not matched to a gene: 12. The CDR3 DNA is TGTGCCAGCAGCCGGATGGGCGACAGGGGATTCTATGGCTACACCTTC. It codes for CASSRMGDRGFYGYTF.

The genes are TRBV11-2 and TRBJ1-1; the D is unclear. V dropped 1 base and J dropped 1 base, with 7 bases sitting between them. The CDR3 has 14 amino acids. Germline CDR1 SGHAT, CDR2 FQNNGV. The CDR3 DNA reads TGTGCCAGCAGCTTAGTCACGGGGAACACTGAAGCTTTCTTT. Protein sequence: CASSLVTGNTEAFF.

The chain couples TRBV7-2 to TRBJ1-1; 9 nucleotides agree with TRBD1. Trimming cost V 5 bases and J 5 bases; bases outside gene matches: 6. Germline CDR1 reads SGHTA; CDR2 reads FQGNSA. The CDR3 is made up of 14 amino acids. CDR3 nucleotide sequence: TGTGCCAGCAGCCCCGGACAGGGGTGGACTGAAGCTTTCTTT. Translating gives CASSPGQGWTEAFF.

The chain couples TRBV9 to TRBJ2-2; possibly TRBD1 for D (6 bases). V was clipped by 4 bases and J by 0 bases, with 13 bases between them. CDR3 length: 16 amino acids. Germline assignment: CDR1 SGDLS and CDR2 YYNGEE. CDR3 in amino acids: CASSSTGQSNTGELFF. The CDR3 nucleotides read TGTGCCAGCAGCTCCACCGGACAGTCGAACACCGGGGAGCTGTTTTTT.